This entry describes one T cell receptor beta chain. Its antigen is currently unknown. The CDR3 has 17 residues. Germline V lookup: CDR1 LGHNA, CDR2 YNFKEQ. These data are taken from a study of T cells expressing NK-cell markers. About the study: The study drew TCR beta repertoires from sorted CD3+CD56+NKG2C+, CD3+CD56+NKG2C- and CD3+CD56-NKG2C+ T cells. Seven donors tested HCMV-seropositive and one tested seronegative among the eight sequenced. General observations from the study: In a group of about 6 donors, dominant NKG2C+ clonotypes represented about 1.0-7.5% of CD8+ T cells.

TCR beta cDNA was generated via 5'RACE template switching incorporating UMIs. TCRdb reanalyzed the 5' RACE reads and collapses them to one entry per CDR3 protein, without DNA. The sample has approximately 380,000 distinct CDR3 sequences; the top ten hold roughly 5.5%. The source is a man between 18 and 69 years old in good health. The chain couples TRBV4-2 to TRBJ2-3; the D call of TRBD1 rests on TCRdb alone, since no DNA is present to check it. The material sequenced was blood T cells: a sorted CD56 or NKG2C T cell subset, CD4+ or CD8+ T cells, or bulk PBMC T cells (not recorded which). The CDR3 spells CASSPRGDRGSTDTQYF.